This TCR beta chain was observed in a study of T cell responses to AZD1222 COVID-19 vaccine. This table comes from immunoSEQ multiplex PCR, and its TCRdb copy is limited to in-frame clones, with some not included. This repertoire shows more than 70,000 clones, around 86% found once; its top ten account for around 8%. Overall study findings and caveats: Donors were mostly white British, more females; clonal diversity possibly underestimated. Across spike, vaccine-associated CD4 TCRs were found, dominant at 160-218 and 743-854. Unmutated regions of variants are reportedly targeted by nearly half of spike-specific TCRs. AZD1222 recipients seropositive at baseline numbered only five to seven.

In regard to this clone: Its antigen is not identified.

The CDR3 runs 12 residues. V lost 3 bases, J lost 6 bases, and 9 bases lay in between. Germline CDR1 reads SGHTA; CDR2 reads FQGTGA. The specimen comprised peripheral blood, sampled on day 0 of AZD1222 vaccination. The receptor comes from an adult in good health. This chain links TRBV7-3 with TRBJ2-7; no clear D. The CDR3 DNA reads TGTGCCAGCAGCTTCCAAGCCGGCGAGCAGTACTTC. Translating it yields CASSFQAGEQYF.